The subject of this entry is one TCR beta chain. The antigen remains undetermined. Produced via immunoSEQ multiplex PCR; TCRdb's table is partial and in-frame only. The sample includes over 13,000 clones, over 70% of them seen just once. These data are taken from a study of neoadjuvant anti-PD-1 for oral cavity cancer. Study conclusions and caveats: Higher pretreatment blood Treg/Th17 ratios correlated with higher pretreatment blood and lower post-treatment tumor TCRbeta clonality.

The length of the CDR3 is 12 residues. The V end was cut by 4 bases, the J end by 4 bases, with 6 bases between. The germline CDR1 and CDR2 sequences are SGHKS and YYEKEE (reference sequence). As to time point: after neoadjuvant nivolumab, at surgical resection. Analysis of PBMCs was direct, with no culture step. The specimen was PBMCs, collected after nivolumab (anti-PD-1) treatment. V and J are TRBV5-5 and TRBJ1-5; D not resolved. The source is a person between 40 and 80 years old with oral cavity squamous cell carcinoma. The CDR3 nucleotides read TGTGCCAGCAGCCAAGAGAATCAGCCCCAGCATTTT. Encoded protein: CASSQENQPQHF.